The source of this T cell receptor (beta chain) is a study of liver allograft versus peripheral blood T cells. Study at large: Hepatic allograft T cell receptor repertoires were evaluated relative to those present in recipients' peripheral blood. Study results and limitations: Liver allograft and peripheral blood T cell receptor repertoires reportedly differed.

TCRdb independently ran MiXCR on the reads; one entry per CDR3 protein. The sample lists about 13,000 distinct CDR3 sequences; approximately 17% were seen once. As to this clonotype: Its cognate antigen is unknown.

V shed 6 bases, J shed 7 bases, and the junction held 6 bases outside the gene matches. The CDR3 runs 15 residues. Germline lookup yields CDR1 SGHTA and CDR2 FQGNSA. The clonotype originates from a human patient who had a liver transplant. These T cells may partly come from the graft donor. The J gene is TRBJ2-2, the V gene TRBV7-2; TRBD2 agrees at 12 bases. The CDR3 nucleotides read TGTGCCAGCAGGCTAGCGGGAGGGCCCGGCGGGGAGCTGTTTTTT. Translated: CASRLAGGPGGELFF.